Sequencing of this TCR beta chain was carried out in a study of blood T cells in healthy people across ages. Overall study findings and caveats: In these data, TCR beta diversity tracked strongly with naive T cell percentage. Investigators viewed diversity estimates from one million T cells as underestimates, the study reported.

Alongside a J-beta primer mix, a sample-barcoded 5' primer served in a second PCR lasting roughly 7 to 12 cycles. A 12-random-nucleotide template-switch adaptor tagged each cDNA molecule. TCRdb reprocessed the 5' RACE reads with MiXCR, giving one entry per CDR3 protein. In the table there are approximately 1,700,000 distinct CDR3 sequences, about two fifths of which are singletons. Germline CDR1 is SGHTA and CDR2 is FQGNSA. This CDR3 contains 16 residues. The V end lost 3 bases, the J end lost 7 bases, and 20 bases lay between the germline ends. About this clonotype: What it recognizes is unknown.

Extractions gave at least 6 micrograms of total RNA per sample. The sequenced material came from blood. The chain is built from TRBV7-2 and TRBJ2-3, with D perhaps matching TRBD1 or TRBD2 (5 bases each). The source is a human donor in good health. The CDR3 spells CASSFKGTGPGNTQYF. Here the CDR3 DNA reads TGTGCCAGCAGCTTCAAAGGGACGGGGCCCGGGAATACGCAGTATTTT.